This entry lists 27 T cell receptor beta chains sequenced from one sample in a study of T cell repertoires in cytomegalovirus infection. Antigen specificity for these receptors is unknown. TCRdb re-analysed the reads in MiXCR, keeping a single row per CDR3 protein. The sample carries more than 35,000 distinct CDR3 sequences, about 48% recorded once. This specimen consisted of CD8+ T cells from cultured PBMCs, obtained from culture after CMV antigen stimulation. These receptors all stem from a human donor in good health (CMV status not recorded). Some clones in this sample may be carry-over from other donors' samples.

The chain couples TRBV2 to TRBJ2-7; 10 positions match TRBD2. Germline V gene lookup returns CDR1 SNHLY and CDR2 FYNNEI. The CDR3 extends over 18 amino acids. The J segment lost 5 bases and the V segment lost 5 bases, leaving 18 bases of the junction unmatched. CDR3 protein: CASSRGPPSGRVHDEQYF. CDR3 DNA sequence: TGTGCCAGCAGTAGAGGACCCCCTAGCGGGAGAGTTCACGACGAGCAGTACTTC.

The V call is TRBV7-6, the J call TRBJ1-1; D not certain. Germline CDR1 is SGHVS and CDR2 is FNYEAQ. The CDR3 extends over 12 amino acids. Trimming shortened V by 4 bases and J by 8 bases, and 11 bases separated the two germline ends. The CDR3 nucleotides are TGTGCCAGCAGCTATGAGGACGTGGAAGCTTTCTTT. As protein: CASSYEDVEAFF.

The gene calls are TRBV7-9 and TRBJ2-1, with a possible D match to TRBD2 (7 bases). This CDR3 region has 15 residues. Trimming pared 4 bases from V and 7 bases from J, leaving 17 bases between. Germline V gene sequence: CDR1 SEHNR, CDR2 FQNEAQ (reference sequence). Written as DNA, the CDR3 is TGTGCCAGCAGCTCCGCCCGGGGGGCTCGGAATGAGCAGTTCTTC. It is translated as CASSSARGARNEQFF.

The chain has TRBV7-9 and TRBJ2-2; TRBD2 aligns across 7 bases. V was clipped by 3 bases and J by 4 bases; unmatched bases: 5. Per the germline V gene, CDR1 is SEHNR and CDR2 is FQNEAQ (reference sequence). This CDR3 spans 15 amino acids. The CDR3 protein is CASSFPGLPTGELFF. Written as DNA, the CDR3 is TGTGCCAGCAGCTTCCCGGGACTACCCACCGGGGAGCTGTTTTTT.

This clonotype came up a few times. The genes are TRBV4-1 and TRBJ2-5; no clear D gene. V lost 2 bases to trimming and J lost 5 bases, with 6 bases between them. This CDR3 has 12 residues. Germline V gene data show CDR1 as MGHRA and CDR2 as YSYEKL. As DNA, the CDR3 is TGCGCCAGCAGCCAATATCGTGAGACCCAGTACTTC. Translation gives CASSQYRETQYF.

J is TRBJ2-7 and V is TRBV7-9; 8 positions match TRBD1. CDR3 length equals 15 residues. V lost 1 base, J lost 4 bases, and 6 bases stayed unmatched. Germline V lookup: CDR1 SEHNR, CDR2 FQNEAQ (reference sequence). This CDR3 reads CASSLDGTGLYEQYF. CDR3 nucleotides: TGTGCCAGCAGCTTAGATGGGACAGGTTTGTACGAGCAGTACTTC.

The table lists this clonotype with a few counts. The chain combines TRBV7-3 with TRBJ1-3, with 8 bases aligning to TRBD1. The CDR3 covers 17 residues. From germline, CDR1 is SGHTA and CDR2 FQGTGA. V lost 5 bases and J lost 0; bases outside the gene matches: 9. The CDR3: CASSLWTGHLSGNTIYF. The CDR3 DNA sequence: TGTGCCAGCAGCCTATGGACAGGGCACCTCTCTGGAAACACCATATATTTT.

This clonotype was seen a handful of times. CDR3 in amino acids: CASSSTGVGNEQYF. CDR3 in DNA: TGTGCCAGCAGCTCCACAGGGGTTGGTAACGAGCAGTACTTC. The V gene is TRBV7-6, the J gene TRBJ2-7; TRBD1 matches at 7 bases. After removal of 4 bases from V and 5 bases from J, the junction contained 8 bases not matched to a gene. This CDR3 is 14 amino acids long. Germline loops: CDR1 SGHVS, CDR2 FNYEAQ.

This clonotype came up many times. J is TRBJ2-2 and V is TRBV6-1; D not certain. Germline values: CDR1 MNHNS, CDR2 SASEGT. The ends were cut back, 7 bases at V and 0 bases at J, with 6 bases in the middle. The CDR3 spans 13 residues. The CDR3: CASKPTNTGELFF. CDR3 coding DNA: TGTGCCAGCAAACCGACGAACACCGGGGAGCTGTTTTTT.

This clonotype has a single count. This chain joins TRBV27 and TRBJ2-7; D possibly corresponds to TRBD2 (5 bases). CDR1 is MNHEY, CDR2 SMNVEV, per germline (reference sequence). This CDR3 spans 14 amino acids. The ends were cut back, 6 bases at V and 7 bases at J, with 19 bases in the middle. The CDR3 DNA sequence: TGTGCCAGCAGCCTTGCCCCGAGCGGTTCAGAGCAGTACTTC. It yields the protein CASSLAPSGSEQYF.

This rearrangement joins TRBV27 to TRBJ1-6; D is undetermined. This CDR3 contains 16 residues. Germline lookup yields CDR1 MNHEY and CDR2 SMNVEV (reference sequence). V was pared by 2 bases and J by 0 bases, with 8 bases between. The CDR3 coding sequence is TGTGCCAGCAGTTTAAATGGAGGCTCCTATAATTCACCCCTCCACTTT. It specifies CASSLNGGSYNSPLHF.

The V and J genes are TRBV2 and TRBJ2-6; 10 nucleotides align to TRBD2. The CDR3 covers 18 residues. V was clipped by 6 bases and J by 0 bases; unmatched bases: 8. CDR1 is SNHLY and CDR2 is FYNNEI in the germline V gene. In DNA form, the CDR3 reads TGTGCCAGCAGACGACTAGCGGGTGACTTCTCTGGGGCCAACGTCCTGACTTTC. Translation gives CASRRLAGDFSGANVLTF. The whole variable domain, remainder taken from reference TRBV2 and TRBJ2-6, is EPEVTQTPSHQVTQMGQEVILRCVPISNHLYFYWYRQILGQKVEFLVSFYNNEISEKSEIFDDQFSVERPDGSNFTLKIRSTKLEDSAMYFCASRRLAGDFSGANVLTFGAGSRLTVL.

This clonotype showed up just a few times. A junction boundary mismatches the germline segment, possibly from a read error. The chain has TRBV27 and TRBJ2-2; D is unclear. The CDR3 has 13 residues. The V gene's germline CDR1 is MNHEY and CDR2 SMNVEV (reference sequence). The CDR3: CASGFHPPRELFF. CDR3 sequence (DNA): TGTGCCAGCGGTTTCCACCCCCCCAGGGAGCTGTTTTTT.

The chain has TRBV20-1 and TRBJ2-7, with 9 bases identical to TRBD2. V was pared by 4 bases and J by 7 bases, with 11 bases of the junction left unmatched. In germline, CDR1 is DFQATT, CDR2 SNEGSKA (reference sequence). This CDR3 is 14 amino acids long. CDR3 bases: TGCAGTGCTAATGAGATAGCGGGAGTACATGAGCAGTACTTC. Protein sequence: CSANEIAGVHEQYF.

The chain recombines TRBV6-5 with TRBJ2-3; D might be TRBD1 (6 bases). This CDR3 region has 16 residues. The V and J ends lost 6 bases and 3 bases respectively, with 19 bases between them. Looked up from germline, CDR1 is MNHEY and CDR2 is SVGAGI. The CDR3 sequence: CASRLPPGVWTDTQYF. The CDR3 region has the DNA TGTGCCAGCAGATTACCCCCAGGGGTTTGGACAGATACGCAGTATTTT.

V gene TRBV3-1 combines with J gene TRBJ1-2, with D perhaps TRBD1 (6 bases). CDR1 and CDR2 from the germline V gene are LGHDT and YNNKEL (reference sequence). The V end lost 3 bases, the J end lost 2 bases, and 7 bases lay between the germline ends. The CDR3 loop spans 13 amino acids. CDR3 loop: CASSHDRNYGYTF. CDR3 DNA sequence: TGTGCCAGCAGCCATGACAGGAACTATGGCTACACCTTC.

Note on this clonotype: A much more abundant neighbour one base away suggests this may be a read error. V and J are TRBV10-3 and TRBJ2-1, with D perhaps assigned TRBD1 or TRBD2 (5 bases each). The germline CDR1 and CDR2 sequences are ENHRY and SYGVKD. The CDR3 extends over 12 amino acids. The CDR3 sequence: CPISEGNNEQFF. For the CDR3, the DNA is TGTCCCATCAGTGAGGGGAACAATGAGCAGTTCTTC.

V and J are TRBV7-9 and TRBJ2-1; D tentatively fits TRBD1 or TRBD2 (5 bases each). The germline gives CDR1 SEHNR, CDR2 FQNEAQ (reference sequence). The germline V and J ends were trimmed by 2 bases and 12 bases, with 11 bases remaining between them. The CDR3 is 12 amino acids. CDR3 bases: TGTGCCAGCAGCTTAAGGGACCCCCGGCAGTTCTTC. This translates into CASSLRDPRQFF.

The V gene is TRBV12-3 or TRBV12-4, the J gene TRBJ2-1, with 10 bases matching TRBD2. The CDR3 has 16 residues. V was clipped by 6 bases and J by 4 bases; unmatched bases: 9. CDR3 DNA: TGTGCCAGCAGCCCAGCGGGAGGGGGGGAGTACAATGAGCAGTTCTTC. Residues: CASSPAGGGEYNEQFF.

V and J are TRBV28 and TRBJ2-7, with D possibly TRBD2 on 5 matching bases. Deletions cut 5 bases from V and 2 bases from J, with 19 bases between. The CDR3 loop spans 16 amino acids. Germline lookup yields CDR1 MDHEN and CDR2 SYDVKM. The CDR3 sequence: CASSGRRGGYTYEQYF. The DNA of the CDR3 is TGTGCCAGCAGTGGCCGGAGAGGAGGCTATACCTACGAGCAGTACTTC.

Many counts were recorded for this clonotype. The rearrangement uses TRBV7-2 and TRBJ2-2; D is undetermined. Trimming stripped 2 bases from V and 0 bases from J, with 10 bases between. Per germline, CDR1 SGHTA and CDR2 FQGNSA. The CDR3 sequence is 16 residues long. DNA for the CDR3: TGTGCCAGCAGCTTAATCGGGTGGCCGAACACCGGGGAGCTGTTTTTT. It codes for CASSLIGWPNTGELFF.

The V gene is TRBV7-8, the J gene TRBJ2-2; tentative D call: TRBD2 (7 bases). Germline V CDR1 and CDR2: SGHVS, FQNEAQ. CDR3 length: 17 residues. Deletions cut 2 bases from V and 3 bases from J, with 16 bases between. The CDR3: CASSLPRGLADTGELFF. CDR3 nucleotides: TGTGCCAGCAGCTTACCTCGGGGGCTAGCGGACACCGGGGAGCTGTTTTTT.

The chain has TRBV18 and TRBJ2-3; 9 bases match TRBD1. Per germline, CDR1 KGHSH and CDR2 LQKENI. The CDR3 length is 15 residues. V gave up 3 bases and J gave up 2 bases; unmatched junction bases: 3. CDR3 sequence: CASSPDRGITDTQYF. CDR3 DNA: TGTGCCAGCTCACCTGACAGGGGGATCACAGATACGCAGTATTTT.

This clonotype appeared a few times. The CDR3 region has the DNA TGTGCCAGCAGTTCCAGGGCGGGCCCCGAGCAGTACTTC. Translated, it gives CASSSRAGPEQYF. J is TRBJ2-7 and V is TRBV12-3 or TRBV12-4; tentatively, D is TRBD1 or TRBD2 (5 bases each). This CDR3 comprises 13 residues. V was shortened by 4 bases and J by 6 bases, with 13 bases between the two germline ends.

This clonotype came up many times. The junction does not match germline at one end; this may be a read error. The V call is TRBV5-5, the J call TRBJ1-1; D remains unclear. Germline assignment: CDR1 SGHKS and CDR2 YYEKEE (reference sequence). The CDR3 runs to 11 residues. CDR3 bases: TGTGCCAGCACCTTGGGCAGTGAAGCTTTCTTT. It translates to CASTLGSEAFF.

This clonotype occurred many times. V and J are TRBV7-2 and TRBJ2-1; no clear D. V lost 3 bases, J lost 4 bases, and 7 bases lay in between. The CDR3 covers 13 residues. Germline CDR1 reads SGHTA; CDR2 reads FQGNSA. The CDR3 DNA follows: TGTGCCAGCAGCTTGGCTAGTTACAATGAGCAGTTCTTC. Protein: CASSLASYNEQFF.

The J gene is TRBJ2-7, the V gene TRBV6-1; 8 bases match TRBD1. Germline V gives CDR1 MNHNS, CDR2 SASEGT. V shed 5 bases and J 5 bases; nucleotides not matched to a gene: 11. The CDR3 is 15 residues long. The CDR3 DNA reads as TGTGCCAGCAGTTACCCCGGGGCAGGGGGCGACGAGCAGTACTTC. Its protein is CASSYPGAGGDEQYF.